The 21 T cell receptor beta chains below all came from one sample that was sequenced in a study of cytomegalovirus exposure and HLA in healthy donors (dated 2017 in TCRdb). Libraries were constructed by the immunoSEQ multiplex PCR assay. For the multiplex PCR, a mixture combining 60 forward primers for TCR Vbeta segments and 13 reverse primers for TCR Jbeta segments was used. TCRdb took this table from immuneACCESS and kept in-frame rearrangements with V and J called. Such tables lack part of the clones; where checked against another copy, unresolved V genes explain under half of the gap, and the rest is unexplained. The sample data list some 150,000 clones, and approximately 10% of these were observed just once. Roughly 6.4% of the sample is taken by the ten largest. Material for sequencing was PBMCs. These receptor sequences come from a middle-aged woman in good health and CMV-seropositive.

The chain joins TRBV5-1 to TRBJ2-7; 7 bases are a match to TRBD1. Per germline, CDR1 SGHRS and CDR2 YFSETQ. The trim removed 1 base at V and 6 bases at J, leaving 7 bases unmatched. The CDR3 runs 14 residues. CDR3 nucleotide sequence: TGCGCCAGCAGCTTGCCCGAACCAGGGGGCGAGCAGTACTTC. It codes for CASSLPEPGGEQYF.

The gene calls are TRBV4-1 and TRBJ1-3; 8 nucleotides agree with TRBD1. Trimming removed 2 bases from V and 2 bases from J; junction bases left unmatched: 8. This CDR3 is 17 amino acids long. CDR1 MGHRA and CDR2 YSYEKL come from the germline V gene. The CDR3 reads CASSQTGQGGTGNTIYF. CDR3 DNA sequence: TGCGCCAGCAGCCAAACCGGACAGGGAGGAACTGGAAACACCATATATTTT.

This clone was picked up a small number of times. The CDR3 spells CASRRGPDTEAFF. The DNA of the CDR3 is TGCGCCAGCAGAAGGGGGCCGGACACTGAAGCTTTCTTT. This rearrangement joins TRBV5-1 to TRBJ1-1; 7 positions agree with TRBD1. The germline gives CDR1 SGHRS, CDR2 YFSETQ. Trimming removed 5 bases from V and 3 bases from J; junction bases left unmatched: 4. This CDR3 spans 13 amino acids.

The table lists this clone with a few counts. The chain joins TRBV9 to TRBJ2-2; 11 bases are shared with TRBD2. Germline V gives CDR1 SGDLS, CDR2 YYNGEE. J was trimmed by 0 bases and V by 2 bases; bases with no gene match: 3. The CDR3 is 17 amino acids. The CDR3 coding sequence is TGTGCCAGCAGCGTCGGGACTAGCGGTGCGAACACCGGGGAGCTGTTTTTT. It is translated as CASSVGTSGANTGELFF.

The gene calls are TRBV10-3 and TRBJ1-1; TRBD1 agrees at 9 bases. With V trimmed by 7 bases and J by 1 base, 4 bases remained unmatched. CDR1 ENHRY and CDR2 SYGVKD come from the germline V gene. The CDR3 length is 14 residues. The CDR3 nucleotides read TGTGCCATCAACACGGGACAGGGGAACACTGAAGCTTTCTTT. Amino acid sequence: CAINTGQGNTEAFF.

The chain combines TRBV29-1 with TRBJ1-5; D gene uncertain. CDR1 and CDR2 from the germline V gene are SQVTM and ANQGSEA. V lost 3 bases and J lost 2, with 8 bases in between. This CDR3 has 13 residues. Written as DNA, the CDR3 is TGCAGCGTTGAGAGGGTCGGCAATCAGCCCCAGCATTTT. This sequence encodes CSVERVGNQPQHF.

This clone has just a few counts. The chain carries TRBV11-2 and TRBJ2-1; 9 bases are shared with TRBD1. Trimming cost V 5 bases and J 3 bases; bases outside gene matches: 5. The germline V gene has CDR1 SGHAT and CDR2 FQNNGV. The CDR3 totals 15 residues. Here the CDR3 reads CASSPDRGGYNEQFF. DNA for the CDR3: TGTGCCAGCAGCCCGGACAGGGGAGGCTACAATGAGCAGTTCTTC.

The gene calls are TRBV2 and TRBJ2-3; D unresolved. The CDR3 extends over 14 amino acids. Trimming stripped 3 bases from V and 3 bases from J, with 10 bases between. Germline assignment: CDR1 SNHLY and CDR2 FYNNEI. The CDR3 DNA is TGTGCCAGCAGTGATACAGTTTGGACAGATACGCAGTATTTT. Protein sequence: CASSDTVWTDTQYF.

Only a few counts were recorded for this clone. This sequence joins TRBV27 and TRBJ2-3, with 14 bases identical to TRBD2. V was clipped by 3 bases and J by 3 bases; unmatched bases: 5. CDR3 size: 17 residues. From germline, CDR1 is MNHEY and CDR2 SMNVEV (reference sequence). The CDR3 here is CASSFRGTSGGTDTQYF. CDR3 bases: TGTGCCAGCAGTTTCCGCGGGACTAGCGGGGGAACAGATACGCAGTATTTT.

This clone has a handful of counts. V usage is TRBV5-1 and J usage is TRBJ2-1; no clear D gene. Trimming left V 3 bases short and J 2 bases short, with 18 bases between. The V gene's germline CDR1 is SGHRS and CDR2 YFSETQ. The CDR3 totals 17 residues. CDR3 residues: CASSSMNGRLTYNEQFF. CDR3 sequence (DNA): TGCGCCAGCAGCTCCATGAATGGGCGCCTAACCTACAATGAGCAGTTCTTC.

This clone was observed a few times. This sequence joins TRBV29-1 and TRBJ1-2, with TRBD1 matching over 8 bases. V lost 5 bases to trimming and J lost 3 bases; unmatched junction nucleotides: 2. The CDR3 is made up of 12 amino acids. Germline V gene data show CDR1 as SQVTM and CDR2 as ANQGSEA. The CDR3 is CSVRQGHYGYTF. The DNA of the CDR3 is TGCAGCGTTAGACAGGGGCACTATGGCTACACCTTC.

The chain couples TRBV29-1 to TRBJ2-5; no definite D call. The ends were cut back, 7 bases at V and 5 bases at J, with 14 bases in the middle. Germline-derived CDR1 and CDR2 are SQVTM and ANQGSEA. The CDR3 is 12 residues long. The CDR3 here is CSASQRSETQYF. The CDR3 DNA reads TGCAGCGCCTCCCAGCGAAGCGAGACCCAGTACTTC.

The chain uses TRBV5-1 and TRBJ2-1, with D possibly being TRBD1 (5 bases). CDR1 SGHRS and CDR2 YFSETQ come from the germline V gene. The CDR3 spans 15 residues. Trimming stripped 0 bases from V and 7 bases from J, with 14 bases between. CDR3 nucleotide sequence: TGCGCCAGCAGCTTGGTTGCAGGGAACGGTAATGAGCAGTTCTTC. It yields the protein CASSLVAGNGNEQFF.

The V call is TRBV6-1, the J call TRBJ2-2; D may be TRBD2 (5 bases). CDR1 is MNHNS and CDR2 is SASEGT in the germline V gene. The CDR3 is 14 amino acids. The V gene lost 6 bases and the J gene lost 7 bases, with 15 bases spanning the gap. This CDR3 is CASSLSAGSGELFF. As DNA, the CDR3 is TGTGCCAGCAGCCTCTCCGCGGGCAGCGGGGAGCTGTTTTTT.

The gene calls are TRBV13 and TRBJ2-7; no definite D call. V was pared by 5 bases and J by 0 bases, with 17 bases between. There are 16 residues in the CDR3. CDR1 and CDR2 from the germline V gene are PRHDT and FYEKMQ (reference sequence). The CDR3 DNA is TGTGCCAGCAGCGCGCCAGACACCGTGAGCTCCTACGAGCAGTACTTC. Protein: CASSAPDTVSSYEQYF.

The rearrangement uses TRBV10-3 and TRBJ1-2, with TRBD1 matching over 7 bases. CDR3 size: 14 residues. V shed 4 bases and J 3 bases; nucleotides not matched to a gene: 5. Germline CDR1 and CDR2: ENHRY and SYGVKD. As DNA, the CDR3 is TGTGCCATCAGTGGGACCGACAGGGACTATGGCTACACCTTC. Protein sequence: CAISGTDRDYGYTF.

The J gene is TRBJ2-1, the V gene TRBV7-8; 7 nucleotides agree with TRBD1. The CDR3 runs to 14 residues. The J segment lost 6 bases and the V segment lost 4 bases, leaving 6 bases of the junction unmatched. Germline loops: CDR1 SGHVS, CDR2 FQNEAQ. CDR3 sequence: CASSSTGARNEQFF. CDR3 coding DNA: TGTGCCAGCAGCTCCACAGGGGCCCGCAATGAGCAGTTCTTC.

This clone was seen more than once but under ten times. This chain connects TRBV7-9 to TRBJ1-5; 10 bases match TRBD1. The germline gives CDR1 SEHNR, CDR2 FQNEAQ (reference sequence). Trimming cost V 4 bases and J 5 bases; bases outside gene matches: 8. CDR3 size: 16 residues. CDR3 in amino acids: CASSSGTGAGHQPQHF. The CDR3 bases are TGTGCCAGCAGCTCCGGGACAGGGGCAGGTCATCAGCCCCAGCATTTT.

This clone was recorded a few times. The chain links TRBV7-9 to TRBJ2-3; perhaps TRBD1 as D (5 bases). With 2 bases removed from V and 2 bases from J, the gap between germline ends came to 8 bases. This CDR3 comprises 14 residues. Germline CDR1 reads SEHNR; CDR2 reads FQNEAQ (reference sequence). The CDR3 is CASSLRQYTDTQYF. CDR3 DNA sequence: TGTGCCAGCAGCTTAAGACAGTACACAGATACGCAGTATTTT.

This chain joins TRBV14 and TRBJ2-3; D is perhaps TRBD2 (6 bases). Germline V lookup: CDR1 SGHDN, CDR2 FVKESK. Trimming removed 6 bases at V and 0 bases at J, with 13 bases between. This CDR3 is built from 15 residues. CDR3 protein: CASSTGLLSTDTQYF. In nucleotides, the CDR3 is TGTGCCAGCAGTACGGGACTCTTAAGCACAGATACGCAGTATTTT.

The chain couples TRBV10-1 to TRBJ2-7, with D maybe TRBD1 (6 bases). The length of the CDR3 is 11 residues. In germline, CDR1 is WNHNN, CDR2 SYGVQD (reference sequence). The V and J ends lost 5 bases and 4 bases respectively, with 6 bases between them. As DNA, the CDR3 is TGCGCCAGCAGTCAGGGGTACGAGCAGTACTTC. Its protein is CASSQGYEQYF.